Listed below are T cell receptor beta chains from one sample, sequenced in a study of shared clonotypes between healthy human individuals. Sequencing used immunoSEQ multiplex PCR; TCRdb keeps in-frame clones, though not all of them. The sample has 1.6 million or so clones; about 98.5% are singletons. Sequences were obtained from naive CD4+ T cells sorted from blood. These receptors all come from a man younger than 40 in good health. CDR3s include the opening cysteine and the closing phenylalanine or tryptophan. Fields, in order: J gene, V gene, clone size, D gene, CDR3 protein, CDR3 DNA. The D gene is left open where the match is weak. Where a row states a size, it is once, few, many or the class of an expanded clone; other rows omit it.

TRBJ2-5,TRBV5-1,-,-,CASSPTVQETQYF,TGCGCCAGCAGTCCAACAGTTCAAGAGACCCAGTACTTC
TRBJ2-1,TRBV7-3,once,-,CASSQKDTGKVFNEQFF,TGTGCCAGCAGCCAAAAAGATACAGGGAAAGTTTTCAATGAGCAGTTCTTC
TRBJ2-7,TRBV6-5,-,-,CASSSPDRSYEQYF,TGTGCCAGCAGCTCCCCCGACAGGTCCTACGAGCAGTACTTC
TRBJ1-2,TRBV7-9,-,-,CASTRTAGNYGYTF,TGTGCCAGCACCCGGACGGCGGGAAACTATGGCTACACCTTC
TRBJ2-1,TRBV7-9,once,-,CASSLALRDLHNEQFF,TGTGCCAGCAGCTTAGCTTTAAGGGACTTACACAATGAGCAGTTCTTC
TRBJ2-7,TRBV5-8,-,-,CASSPWREKRYEQYF,TGTGCCAGCAGCCCTTGGAGGGAGAAGCGCTACGAGCAGTACTTC
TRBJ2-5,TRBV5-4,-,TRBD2,CASSPREGQGETQYF,TGTGCCAGCAGCCCGCGGGAGGGCCAGGGGGAGACCCAGTACTTC
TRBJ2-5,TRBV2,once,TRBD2,CASRILAGGPLGTQYF,TGTGCCAGCAGGATACTAGCGGGAGGCCCCCTTGGGACCCAGTACTTC
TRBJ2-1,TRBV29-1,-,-,CSVDSHEQFF,TGCAGCGTTGATTCGCATGAGCAGTTCTTC
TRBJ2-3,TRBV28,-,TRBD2,CASISAGVPTSTDTQYF,TGTGCCAGCATTTCAGCGGGAGTCCCTACGAGCACAGATACGCAGTATTTT
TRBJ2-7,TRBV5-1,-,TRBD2,CASSPGRGHEQYF,TGCGCCAGCAGCCCTGGGAGGGGCCACGAGCAGTACTTC
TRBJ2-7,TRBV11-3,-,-,CASSLGENYEQYF,TGTGCCAGCAGCTTGGGGGAGAACTACGAGCAGTACTTC
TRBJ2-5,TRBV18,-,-,CASSPTRTQETQYF,TGTGCCAGCTCACCAACAAGGACGCAAGAGACCCAGTACTTC
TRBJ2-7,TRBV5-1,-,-,CASRSISSYEQYF,TGCGCCAGCAGATCGATATCTAGCTACGAGCAGTACTTC
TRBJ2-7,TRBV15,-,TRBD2,CATSRDKVLAGRPYEQYF,TGTGCCACCAGCAGAGATAAGGTACTAGCGGGCCGTCCCTACGAGCAGTACTTC
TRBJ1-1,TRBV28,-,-,CASSRRGRTEAFF,TGTGCCAGCAGTCGTCGGGGCCGCACTGAAGCTTTCTTT
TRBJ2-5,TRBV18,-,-,CASSPFDGGETQYF,TGTGCCAGCTCACCGTTCGATGGGGGTGAGACCCAGTACTTC
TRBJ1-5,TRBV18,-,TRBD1,CASSLRDRAFNQPQHF,TGTGCCAGCTCACTCAGGGACAGGGCCTTCAATCAGCCCCAGCATTTT
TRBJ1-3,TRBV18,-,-,CASSPSGFSGNTIYF,TGTGCCAGCTCACCCTCAGGGTTCTCTGGAAACACCATATATTTT
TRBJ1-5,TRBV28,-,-,CASSFGIRQPQHF,TGTGCCAGCAGTTTTGGGATTCGCCAGCCCCAGCATTTT
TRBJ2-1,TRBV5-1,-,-,CASSAAVYPYNEQFF,TGCGCCAGCAGCGCCGCGGTATACCCATACAATGAGCAGTTCTTC
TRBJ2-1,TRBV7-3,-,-,CASSLISHPPDEQFF,TGTGCCAGCAGCTTAATTTCCCACCCACCTGATGAGCAGTTCTTC
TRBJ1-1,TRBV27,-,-,CASSLSRTALLMNTEAFF,TGTGCCAGCAGTTTATCACGTACGGCCCTCCTCATGAACACTGAAGCTTTCTTT
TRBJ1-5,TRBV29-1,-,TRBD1,CSVAWDSYSNQPQHF,TGCAGCGTTGCTTGGGACAGCTATAGCAATCAGCCCCAGCATTTT
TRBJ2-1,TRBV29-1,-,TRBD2,CSVEPGGVYNEQFF,TGCAGCGTTGAACCGGGAGGAGTTTACAATGAGCAGTTCTTC
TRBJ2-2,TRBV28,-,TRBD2,CASRMSGRNTGELFF,TGTGCCAGCAGGATGAGCGGGAGGAACACCGGGGAGCTGTTTTTT
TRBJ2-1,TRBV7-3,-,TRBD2,CASSRNLAGDFANEQFF,TGTGCCAGCAGCCGAAACCTAGCGGGAGATTTCGCTAATGAGCAGTTCTTC
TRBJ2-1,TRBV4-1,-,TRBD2,CASSQRGLAGVEQFF,TGCGCCAGCAGCCAACGGGGACTAGCGGGAGTTGAGCAGTTCTTC
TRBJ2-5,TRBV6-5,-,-,CASSQRGGSETQYF,TGTGCCAGCAGTCAGAGGGGAGGCTCAGAGACCCAGTACTTC
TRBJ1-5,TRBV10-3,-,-,CAISPSNQPQHF,TGTGCCATCAGTCCTAGCAATCAGCCCCAGCATTTT
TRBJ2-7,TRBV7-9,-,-,CASSLWGMSDRVSYEQYF,TGTGCCAGCAGCTTGTGGGGAATGAGTGACCGAGTCTCCTACGAGCAGTACTTC
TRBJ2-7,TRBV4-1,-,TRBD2,CASSQGWSGNYEQYF,TGCGCCAGCAGCCAAGGGTGGAGCGGGAATTACGAGCAGTACTTC
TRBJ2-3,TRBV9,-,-,CASSPTRLSDTQYF,TGTGCCAGCAGCCCGACCCGACTGTCAGATACGCAGTATTTT
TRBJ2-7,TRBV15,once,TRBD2,CATSRGKGRVSGTYEQYF,TGTGCCACCAGCAGAGGGAAGGGGAGGGTTAGCGGAACCTACGAGCAGTACTTC
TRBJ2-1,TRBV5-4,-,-,CASTLRGSGNEQFF,TGTGCCAGCACCCTTAGAGGGAGTGGGAATGAGCAGTTCTTC
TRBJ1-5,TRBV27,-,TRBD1,CASSPTTGGANSQPQHF,TGTGCCAGCAGTCCCACCACAGGGGGCGCCAATAGCCAGCCCCAGCATTTT
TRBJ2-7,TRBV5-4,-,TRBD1,CATSRYRGSYEQYF,TGTGCCACTTCGAGGTACAGGGGATCCTACGAGCAGTACTTC
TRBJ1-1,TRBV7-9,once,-,CASTTEAFF,TGTGCCAGCACCACTGAAGCTTTCTTT
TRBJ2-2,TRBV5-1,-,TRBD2,CASSLAGLAGYTGELFF,TGCGCCAGCAGCTTGGCCGGGTTAGCGGGATACACCGGGGAGCTGTTTTTT
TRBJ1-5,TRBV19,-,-,CASRGIAALNQPQHF,TGTGCCAGTCGGGGGATCGCGGCTCTTAATCAGCCCCAGCATTTT
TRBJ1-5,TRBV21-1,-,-,CASSGTGGTWENNQPQHF,TGTGCCAGCAGCGGAACAGGGGGGACATGGGAAAACAATCAGCCCCAGCATTTT
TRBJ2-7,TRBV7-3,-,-,CASSLDGGEQYF,TGTGCCAGCAGCTTAGATGGTGGCGAGCAGTACTTC
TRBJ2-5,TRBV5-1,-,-,CASSLAGGEETQYF,TGCGCCAGCAGCTTGGCTGGGGGCGAAGAGACCCAGTACTTC
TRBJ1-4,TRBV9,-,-,CASSARDLEEKLFF,TGTGCCAGCAGCGCAAGGGACCTCGAGGAAAAACTGTTTTTT
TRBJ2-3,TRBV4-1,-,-,CASSQRGTTNTGDTQYF,TGCGCCAGCAGCCAGCGAGGGACAACCAACACAGGAGATACGCAGTATTTT
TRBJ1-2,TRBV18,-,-,CASSPEGNYGYTF,TGTGCCAGCTCACCGGAGGGGAACTATGGCTACACCTTC